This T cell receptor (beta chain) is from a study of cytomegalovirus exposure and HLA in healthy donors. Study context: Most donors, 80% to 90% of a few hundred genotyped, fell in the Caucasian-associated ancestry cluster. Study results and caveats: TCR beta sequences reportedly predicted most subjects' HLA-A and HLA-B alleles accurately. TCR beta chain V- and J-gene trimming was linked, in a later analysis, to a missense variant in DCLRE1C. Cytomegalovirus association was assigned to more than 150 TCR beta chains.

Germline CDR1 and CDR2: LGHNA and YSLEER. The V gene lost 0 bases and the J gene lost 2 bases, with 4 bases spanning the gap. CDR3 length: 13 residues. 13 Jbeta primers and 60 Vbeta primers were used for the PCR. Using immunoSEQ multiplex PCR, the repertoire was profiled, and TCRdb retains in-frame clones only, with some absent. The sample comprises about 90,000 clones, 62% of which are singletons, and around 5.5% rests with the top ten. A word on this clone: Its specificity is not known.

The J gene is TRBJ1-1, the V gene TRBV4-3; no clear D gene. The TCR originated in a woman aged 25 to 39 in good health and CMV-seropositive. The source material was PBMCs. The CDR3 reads CASSQDRNTEAFF. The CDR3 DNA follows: TGCGCCAGCAGCCAAGACAGAAACACTGAAGCTTTCTTT.